These 25 T cell receptor beta chains were all obtained from the same sample, sequenced in a study of shared clonotypes between healthy human individuals. Profiling relied on immunoSEQ multiplex PCR, and the TCRdb table lists in-frame clones only, not all of them. This sample has 450,000 to 600,000 clones, with around 79% found just once. Sequencing was carried out using PBMCs. These receptors were taken from a woman between 40 and 50 years old in good health. Some clones in this sample may be carry-over from other donors' samples.

This clone has a handful of counts. The chain links TRBV7-9 to TRBJ2-2; 7 bases align to TRBD1. The length of the CDR3 is 16 residues. V lost 1 base and J lost 3; bases outside the gene matches: 5. In germline, CDR1 is SEHNR, CDR2 FQNEAQ (reference sequence). The DNA of the CDR3 is TGTGCCAGCAGCTTAGACACAGGGGTCTACACCGGGGAGCTGTTTTTT. Translation gives CASSLDTGVYTGELFF.

V and J are TRBV7-2 and TRBJ2-7, with 15 bases matching TRBD2. The CDR3 has 17 amino acids. CDR1 is SGHTA and CDR2 is FQGNSA in the germline V gene. The trim removed 5 bases at V and 5 bases at J, leaving 10 bases unmatched. The CDR3 region is CASSTGLAGGLPNEQYF. The CDR3 region has the DNA TGTGCCAGCAGCACCGGACTAGCGGGAGGGCTTCCAAACGAGCAGTACTTC.

The CDR3 loop reads CASSKGRTEAFF. The CDR3 nucleotides read TGTGCCAGCAGCAAAGGGCGGACTGAAGCTTTCTTT. The V and J genes are TRBV21-1 and TRBJ1-1. TRBV21-1 is a recognized pseudogene. This CDR3 is 12 amino acids long.

Worth noting for this clone: The sample holds other DNA sequences that translate to the same CDR3. The chain couples TRBV9 to TRBJ2-1, with TRBD2 matching 11 bases. The CDR3 runs to 14 residues. Per germline, CDR1 SGDLS and CDR2 YYNGEE. V trimming: 4 bases; J trimming: 7 bases; junction bases outside the gene matches: 4. In nucleotides, the CDR3 is TGTGCCAGCAGCCCCCGACTAGCGGGAAATGAGCAGTTCTTC. Its translation: CASSPRLAGNEQFF. Filled out from reference TRBV9 and TRBJ2-1, the complete variable domain reads DSGVTQTPKHLITATGQRVTLRCSPRSGDLSVYWYQQSLDQGLQFLIQYYNGEERAKGNILERFSAQQFPDLHSELNLSSLELGDSALYFCASSPRLAGNEQFFGPGTRLTVL.

CDR3 protein: CASSPSGSNYNEQFF. The CDR3 coding sequence is TGTGCCAGCAGTCCCTCTGGCAGCAATTACAATGAGCAGTTCTTC. The chain links TRBV6-4 to TRBJ2-1; D uncertain. V was clipped by 5 bases and J by 4 bases, with 15 bases between them. The CDR3 covers 15 residues. Germline V gives CDR1 MRHNA, CDR2 SNTAGT.

A word on this clone: Other DNA variants within this sample encode the same CDR3. The V call is TRBV6-5, the J call TRBJ2-2; the D call may be TRBD1 or TRBD2 (6 bases each). Trimming pared 4 bases from V and 0 bases from J, leaving 9 bases between. Germline lookup yields CDR1 MNHEY and CDR2 SVGAGI. The CDR3 consists of 15 residues. The CDR3 spells CASSSGAANTGELFF. CDR3 in DNA: TGTGCCAGCAGTTCGGGGGCCGCGAACACCGGGGAGCTGTTTTTT.

V is TRBV5-6 and J is TRBJ2-3; tentative D call: TRBD1 (7 bases). The germline V gene has CDR1 SGHDT and CDR2 YYEEEE. The CDR3 consists of 13 residues. V lost 5 bases and J lost 8, with 15 bases in between. In DNA, the CDR3 is TGTGCCAGCAGAGGGACAGTCGGGGGTACGCAGTATTTT. Encoded protein: CASRGTVGGTQYF.

The rearrangement joins TRBV5-8 to TRBJ2-7; 7 nucleotides align to TRBD2. Germline CDR1 SGHTS, CDR2 YDEGEE. The CDR3 runs to 16 residues. After removal of 4 bases from V and 6 bases from J, the junction contained 16 bases not matched to a gene. The CDR3 sequence: CASSPRTAGATSEQYF. The CDR3 nucleotides read TGTGCCAGCAGCCCTCGGACCGCGGGAGCCACTAGCGAGCAGTACTTC.

The J gene is TRBJ2-3, the V gene TRBV11-1; D may be TRBD1 (5 bases). The CDR3 length is 15 residues. V was trimmed by 1 base and J by 3 bases, leaving 11 bases between them. Germline CDR1 reads SGHAT; CDR2 reads FQDESV (reference sequence). CDR3 DNA: TGTGCCAGCAGCTTAGGGTCCAGGGTGACAGATACGCAGTATTTT. This codes for CASSLGSRVTDTQYF.

The chain has TRBV7-2 and TRBJ2-5; D gene uncertain. CDR3 length: 13 residues. In germline, CDR1 is SGHTA, CDR2 FQGNSA. Trimming removed 5 bases at V and 0 bases at J, with 7 bases between. The CDR3 region has the DNA TGTGCCAGCAGCCCCCGGTACCAAGAGACCCAGTACTTC. Protein sequence: CASSPRYQETQYF.

The V call is TRBV11-2, the J call TRBJ1-2; D is uncertain. CDR3 length: 13 residues. In germline, CDR1 is SGHAT, CDR2 FQNNGV. V lost 0 bases to trimming and J lost 4 bases, with 6 bases between them. The CDR3 loop reads CASSLDGIYGYTF. CDR3 nucleotide sequence: TGTGCCAGCAGCTTAGACGGAATCTATGGCTACACCTTC.

The CDR3 here is CASRDSSKNIQYF. The CDR3 DNA reads as TGCGCCAGCAGGGACAGCTCCAAAAACATTCAGTACTTC. V usage is TRBV10-2 and J usage is TRBJ2-4; TRBD1 is a possible D gene (6 bases). CDR3 length: 13 amino acids. Deletions cut 6 bases from V and 2 bases from J, with 8 bases between. The V gene's germline CDR1 is WSHSY and CDR2 SAAADI.

The chain couples TRBV7-2 to TRBJ1-1; tentative D call: TRBD1 (6 bases). Germline-derived CDR1 and CDR2 are SGHTA and FQGNSA. The CDR3 length is 15 residues. Between the trimmed V and J ends, which lost 2 bases and 4 bases, there was a span of 14 bases. CDR3 region: CASSLRTGLGTEAFF. The CDR3 DNA follows: TGTGCCAGCAGCTTAAGAACAGGGCTGGGCACTGAAGCTTTCTTT.

This clone was observed a few times. V gene TRBV21-1 combines with J gene TRBJ2-7; the table names TRBD1, a call not compared with the DNA. TRBV21-1 represents a pseudogene. The CDR3 loop spans 14 amino acids. CDR3 sequence (DNA): TGTGCCAGCAGCCGGGACAGGGGTACCTACGAGCAGTACTTC. The encoded protein is CASSRDRGTYEQYF.

The J gene is TRBJ1-2, the V gene TRBV2; weak D call: TRBD1 (5 bases). CDR1 and CDR2 from the germline V gene are SNHLY and FYNNEI. This CDR3 region has 14 residues. The germline V and J ends were trimmed by 6 bases and 4 bases, with 15 bases remaining between them. The CDR3 DNA reads TGTGCCAGCAGCAACATCCAGGGATTCTATGGCTACACCTTC. This encodes CASSNIQGFYGYTF.

CDR3 nucleotides: TGTGCCCACGGACGCTCAGTGGCAGATACGCAGTATTTT. Protein sequence: CAHGRSVADTQYF. The rearrangement uses TRBV5-4 and TRBJ2-3; no definite D call. CDR1 and CDR2 (germline): SGHNT, YYREEE (reference sequence). This CDR3 is built from 13 residues. The V end was cut by 10 bases, the J end by 4 bases, with 16 bases between.

This chain connects TRBV5-1 to TRBJ2-5; no reliable D call. Germline assignment: CDR1 SGHRS and CDR2 YFSETQ. V gave up 0 bases and J gave up 2 bases, with 14 bases separating them. The CDR3 consists of 16 residues. CDR3 sequence reads: CASSLASPPAQETQYF. In nucleotides, the CDR3 is TGCGCCAGCAGCTTGGCCTCCCCCCCAGCACAAGAGACCCAGTACTTC.

The chain couples TRBV6-5 to TRBJ2-7; possible D gene TRBD2, 5 bases. Germline V lookup: CDR1 MNHEY, CDR2 SVGAGI. V was clipped by 6 bases and J by 3 bases, with 12 bases between them. This CDR3 has 13 amino acids. CDR3 sequence (DNA): TGTGCCAGCAGCCCAGGACTGTACTACGAGCAGTACTTC. It yields the protein CASSPGLYYEQYF.

V usage is TRBV28 and J usage is TRBJ2-5; 10 bases fit TRBD2. J was trimmed by 4 bases and V by 7 bases; bases with no gene match: 6. The CDR3 extends over 14 amino acids. Germline V gene sequence: CDR1 MDHEN, CDR2 SYDVKM. DNA of the CDR3: TGTGCCAGCATGGTAGCGGGAGGAAGAGAGACCCAGTACTTC. Protein product: CASMVAGGRETQYF.

This rearrangement joins TRBV7-2 to TRBJ2-7, with D unresolved. The CDR3 loop spans 14 amino acids. V was pared by 1 base and J by 4 bases, with 11 bases between. Germline values: CDR1 SGHTA, CDR2 FQGNSA. This CDR3 is CASSLVAPTYEQYF. As DNA, the CDR3 is TGTGCCAGCAGCTTAGTTGCTCCCACTTACGAGCAGTACTTC.

This clone has a count of ten or more. This same CDR3 is encoded by further DNA sequences in the sample. The J gene is TRBJ1-2, the V gene TRBV28, with D unresolved. The V end was cut by 3 bases, the J end by 5 bases, with 7 bases between. Germline V gives CDR1 MDHEN, CDR2 SYDVKM. The CDR3 totals 12 residues. The CDR3 is CASSFAEYGYTF. CDR3 coding DNA: TGTGCCAGCAGTTTCGCGGAGTATGGCTACACCTTC.

This clone was observed at least ten times. V usage is TRBV9 and J usage is TRBJ1-2; D not resolved. The V gene's germline CDR1 is SGDLS and CDR2 YYNGEE. The CDR3 has 12 residues. With 3 bases removed from V and 2 bases from J, the gap between germline ends came to 5 bases. Here the CDR3 DNA reads TGTGCCAGCAGCGAAGCGAACTATGGCTACACCTTC. Translation gives CASSEANYGYTF.

The V call is TRBV4-3, the J call TRBJ1-2, with a weak D call TRBD1 (5 bases). Trimming took 0 bases from V and 4 from J, leaving 12 bases between them. Germline CDR1 LGHNA, CDR2 YSLEER. This CDR3 region has 15 residues. In nucleotides, the CDR3 is TGCGCCAGCAGCCAAGATCTCCCAGGGAGCTATGGCTACACCTTC. This gives the protein CASSQDLPGSYGYTF.

This clone was detected only a few times. The chain carries TRBV10-2 and TRBJ2-7; 10 nucleotides line up with TRBD2. There are 15 residues in the CDR3. The germline CDR1 and CDR2 sequences are WSHSY and SAAADI. The trim removed 0 bases at V and 6 bases at J, leaving 5 bases unmatched. The DNA of the CDR3 is TGCGCCAGCAGTGAGTCGGCTAGCGGGAGTGGCGAGCAGTACTTC. Translation: CASSESASGSGEQYF.

The genes are TRBV7-8 and TRBJ2-5, with 13 positions matching TRBD2. V lost 5 bases, J lost 5 bases, and 11 bases stayed unmatched. This CDR3 comprises 17 residues. Germline CDR1 SGHVS, CDR2 FQNEAQ. CDR3 protein: CASSPPPLAGGGETQYF. The CDR3 DNA is TGTGCCAGCAGCCCCCCTCCACTAGCGGGAGGGGGGGAGACCCAGTACTTC. Variable domain in full (rest from reference TRBV7-8 and TRBJ2-5): GAGVSQSPRYKVAKRGQDVALRCDPISGHVSLFWYQQALGQGPEFLTYFQNEAQLDKSGLPSDRFFAERPEGSVSTLKIQRTQQEDSAVYLCASSPPPLAGGGETQYFGPGTRLLVL.